This is a list of T cell receptor beta chains from one sample in a study of T cell responses to AZD1222 COVID-19 vaccine. The data were produced by immunoSEQ multiplex PCR, yet TCRdb's version contains in-frame clones alone and is incomplete. The table lists 130,000 to 150,000 clones, approximately 90% of them singletons. Sequenced material: peripheral blood, taken on day 0 of AZD1222 vaccination. These receptors came from an adult in good health. Each CDR3 is given with its conserved first and last residue. The D gene is left open where the match is weak. Only some rows state a clone size, as once, few, many or a class for expanded clones.

length | J | V | size | D | CDR3 | DNA
14 | TRBJ2-7 | TRBV25-1 | . | TRBD2 | CASSSGATSAEQYF | TGTGCCAGCAGCTCCGGAGCCACTAGCGCCGAGCAGTACTTC
14 | TRBJ1-2 | TRBV24-1 | . | . | CATRPNRVDYGYTF | TGTGCCACCAGACCGAACAGGGTAGACTATGGCTACACCTTC
16 | TRBJ2-1 | TRBV5-1 | . | . | CASSLRSATHYNEQFF | TGCGCCAGCAGCCTAAGGTCTGCGACGCACTACAATGAGCAGTTCTTC
17 | TRBJ1-2 | TRBV14 | . | . | CASSQGGLQGSGYGYTF | TGTGCCAGCAGCCAAGGGGGCCTCCAGGGGTCCGGATATGGCTACACCTTC
13 | TRBJ2-6 | TRBV5-1 | . | . | CASSADGANVLTF | TGCGCCAGCAGCGCAGATGGGGCCAACGTCCTGACTTTC
18 | TRBJ2-2 | TRBV19 | . | TRBD2 | CASSSLAGGSFNTGELFF | TGTGCCAGTAGCTCTTTAGCGGGGGGCTCTTTTAACACCGGGGAGCTGTTTTTT
18 | TRBJ1-3 | TRBV24-1 | . | . | CATSDPERERTSGNTIYF | TGTGCCACCAGTGACCCTGAGCGGGAGAGAACCTCTGGAAACACCATATATTTT
14 | TRBJ2-1 | TRBV5-4 | . | TRBD2 | CASSLLAAYNEQFF | TGTGCCAGCAGCTTGCTAGCGGCATACAATGAGCAGTTCTTC
15 | TRBJ1-1 | TRBV29-1 | . | . | CSVAPLQRVNTEAFF | TGCAGCGTTGCGCCCCTGCAGAGGGTTAACACTGAAGCTTTCTTT
14 | TRBJ2-7 | TRBV6-1 | once | . | CASSEPGTFYEQYF | TGTGCCAGCAGTGAACCCGGGACATTCTACGAGCAGTACTTC
14 | TRBJ2-2 | TRBV7-9 | . | . | CASNFPGFTGELFF | TGTGCCAGCAACTTCCCAGGGTTCACCGGGGAGCTGTTTTTT
13 | TRBJ1-2 | TRBV30 | . | TRBD1 | CAWRQGAYYGYTF | TGTGCCTGGAGACAGGGGGCTTACTATGGCTACACCTTC
12 | TRBJ2-1 | TRBV5-6 | . | . | CASAGSYNEQFF | TGTGCCAGCGCCGGTTCGTACAATGAGCAGTTCTTC
15 | TRBJ2-1 | TRBV6-2/TRBV6-3 | . | . | CASSYSGSSHNEQFF | TGTGCCAGCAGTTACTCCGGGAGCTCCCACAATGAGCAGTTCTTC